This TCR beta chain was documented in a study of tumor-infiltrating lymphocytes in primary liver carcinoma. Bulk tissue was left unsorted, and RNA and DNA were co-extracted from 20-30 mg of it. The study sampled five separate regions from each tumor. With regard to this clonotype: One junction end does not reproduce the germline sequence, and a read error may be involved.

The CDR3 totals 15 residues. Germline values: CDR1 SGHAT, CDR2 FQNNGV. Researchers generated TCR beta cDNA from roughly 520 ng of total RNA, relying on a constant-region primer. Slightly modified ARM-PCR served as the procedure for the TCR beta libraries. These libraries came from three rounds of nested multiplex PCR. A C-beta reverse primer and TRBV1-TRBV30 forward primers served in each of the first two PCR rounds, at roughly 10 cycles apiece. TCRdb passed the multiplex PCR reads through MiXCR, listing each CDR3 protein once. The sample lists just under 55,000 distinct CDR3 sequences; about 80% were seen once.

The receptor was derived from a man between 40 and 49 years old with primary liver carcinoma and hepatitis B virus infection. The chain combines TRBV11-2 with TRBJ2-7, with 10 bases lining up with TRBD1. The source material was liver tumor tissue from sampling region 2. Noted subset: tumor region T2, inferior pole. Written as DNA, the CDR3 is TGTACCAGCAGTGCCCGGGACAGGGGTTTCTACAAGCAGTACTTC. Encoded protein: CTSSARDRGFYKQYF.